This is a list of T cell receptor beta chains from one sample in a study of blood T cell repertoires in COVID-19. The method was immunoSEQ multiplex PCR; TCRdb's version includes in-frame clones alone and lacks a portion of them. Seen here are roughly 280,000 clones, 75% to 90% observed once, and the top ten hold over 2%. Sequenced: PBMCs or T cells enriched from blood (not recorded which). Receptors originate from a woman between 18 and 29 years old who had recovered from COVID-19. Both conserved end residues are part of each CDR3. Fields, in order: clone size, D gene, J gene, V gene, CDR3 protein, CDR3 DNA. D genes are given only for firm matches. Part of the rows lack a size; the others show once, few, many or a class for expanded clones.

clone_size: few; d_call: TRBD1; j_call: TRBJ1-5; v_call: TRBV29-1; cdr3_aa: CSVGQGTNQPQHF; cdr3_nt: TGCAGCGTTGGACAGGGGACAAATCAGCCCCAGCATTTT
clone_size: NA; d_call: NA; j_call: TRBJ2-5; v_call: TRBV7-9; cdr3_aa: CASSPEGQETQYF; cdr3_nt: TGTGCCAGCAGCCCCGAGGGACAAGAGACCCAGTACTTC
clone_size: NA; d_call: NA; j_call: TRBJ1-4; v_call: TRBV6-5; cdr3_aa: CASSYGRGSEKLFF; cdr3_nt: TGTGCCAGCAGTTATGGTAGGGGCAGTGAAAAACTGTTTTTT
clone_size: medium-sized; d_call: TRBD2; j_call: TRBJ2-5; v_call: TRBV7-8; cdr3_aa: CASSLRWKGGGDNQETQYF; cdr3_nt: TGTGCCAGCAGCTTAAGGTGGAAGGGCGGGGGAGACAATCAAGAGACCCAGTACTTC
clone_size: NA; d_call: TRBD2; j_call: TRBJ2-3; v_call: TRBV3-1/TRBV3-2; cdr3_aa: CASSQDGGGGPTDTQYF; cdr3_nt: TGTGCCAGCAGCCAAGATGGTGGCGGGGGGCCCACAGATACGCAGTATTTT
clone_size: NA; d_call: NA; j_call: TRBJ2-7; v_call: TRBV9; cdr3_aa: CASSTRDSYEQYF; cdr3_nt: TGTGCCAGCAGTACTAGGGATTCCTACGAGCAGTACTTC
clone_size: NA; d_call: NA; j_call: TRBJ1-1; v_call: TRBV7-3; cdr3_aa: CASSLGHQNTEAFF; cdr3_nt: TGTGCCAGCAGCTTAGGGCACCAGAACACTGAAGCTTTCTTT
clone_size: NA; d_call: TRBD2; j_call: TRBJ2-1; v_call: TRBV7-9; cdr3_aa: CASSSTSGGGYNEQFF; cdr3_nt: TGTGCCAGCAGCTCCACTAGCGGGGGGGGCTACAATGAGCAGTTCTTC
clone_size: NA; d_call: TRBD2; j_call: TRBJ2-7; v_call: TRBV4-2; cdr3_aa: CASSPGLAGGLVYEQYF; cdr3_nt: TGTGCCAGCAGCCCCGGACTAGCGGGGGGGCTCGTCTACGAGCAGTACTTC
clone_size: NA; d_call: TRBD2; j_call: TRBJ2-3; v_call: TRBV5-1; cdr3_aa: CASSLGSSGGLDTQYF; cdr3_nt: TGCGCCAGCAGCTTGGGGTCTAGCGGGGGTCTAGATACGCAGTATTTT